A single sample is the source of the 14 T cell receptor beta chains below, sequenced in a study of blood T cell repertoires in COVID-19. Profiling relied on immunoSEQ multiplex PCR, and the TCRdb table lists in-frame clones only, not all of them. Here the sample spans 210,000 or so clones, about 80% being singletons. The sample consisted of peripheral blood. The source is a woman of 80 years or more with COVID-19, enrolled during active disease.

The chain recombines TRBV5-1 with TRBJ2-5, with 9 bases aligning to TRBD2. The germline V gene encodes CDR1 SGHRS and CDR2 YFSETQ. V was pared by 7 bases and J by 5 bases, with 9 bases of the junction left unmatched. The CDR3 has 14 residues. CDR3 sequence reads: CASSRAGGEETQYF. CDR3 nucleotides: TGCGCCAGCTCTCGGGCGGGAGGGGAGGAGACCCAGTACTTC.

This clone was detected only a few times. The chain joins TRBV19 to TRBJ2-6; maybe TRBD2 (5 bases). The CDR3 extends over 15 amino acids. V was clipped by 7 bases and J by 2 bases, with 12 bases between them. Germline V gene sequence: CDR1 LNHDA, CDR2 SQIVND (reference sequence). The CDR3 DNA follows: TGTGCCAGTATGTTTTGGGAGACTGGGGCCAACGTCCTGACTTTC. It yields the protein CASMFWETGANVLTF.

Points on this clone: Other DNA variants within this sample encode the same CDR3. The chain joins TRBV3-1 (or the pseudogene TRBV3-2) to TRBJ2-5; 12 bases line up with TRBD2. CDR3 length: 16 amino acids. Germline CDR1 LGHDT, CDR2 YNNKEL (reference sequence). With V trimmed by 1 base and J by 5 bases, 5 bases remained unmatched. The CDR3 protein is CASSQVLAGGRETQYF. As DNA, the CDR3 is TGTGCCAGCAGCCAAGTCCTAGCGGGGGGGCGGGAGACCCAGTACTTC.

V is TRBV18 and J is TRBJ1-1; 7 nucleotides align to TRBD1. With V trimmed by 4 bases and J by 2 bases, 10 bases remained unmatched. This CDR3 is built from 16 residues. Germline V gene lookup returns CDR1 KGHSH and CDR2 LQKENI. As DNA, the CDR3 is TGTGCCAGCTCACTAACCCACGGACAGGTTAACACTGAAGCTTTCTTT. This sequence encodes CASSLTHGQVNTEAFF.

CDR3: CASSLRRTVGQETQYF. The CDR3 DNA is TGCGCCAGCAGCCTCCGAAGGACAGTTGGGCAAGAGACCCAGTACTTC. This chain connects TRBV4-1 to TRBJ2-5, with D perhaps matching TRBD1 (6 bases). Germline CDR1 reads MGHRA; CDR2 reads YSYEKL. V lost 4 bases to trimming and J lost 2 bases, with 17 bases between them. The CDR3 sequence is 16 residues long.

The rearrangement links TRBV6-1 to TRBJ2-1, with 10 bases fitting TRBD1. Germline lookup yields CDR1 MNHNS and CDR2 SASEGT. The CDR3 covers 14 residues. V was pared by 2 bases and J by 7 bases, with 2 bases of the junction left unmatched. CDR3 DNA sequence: TGTGCCAGCAGTGAACCGGGACAGGGGAATGAGCAGTTCTTC. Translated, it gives CASSEPGQGNEQFF.

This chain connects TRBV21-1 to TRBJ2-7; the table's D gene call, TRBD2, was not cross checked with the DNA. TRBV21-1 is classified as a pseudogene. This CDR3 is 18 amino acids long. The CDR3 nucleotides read TGTGCCAGCAGCCGCCAGCATCGGGGGTCGGAGTTTTCCTACGAGCAGTACTTC. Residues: CASSRQHRGSEFSYEQYF.

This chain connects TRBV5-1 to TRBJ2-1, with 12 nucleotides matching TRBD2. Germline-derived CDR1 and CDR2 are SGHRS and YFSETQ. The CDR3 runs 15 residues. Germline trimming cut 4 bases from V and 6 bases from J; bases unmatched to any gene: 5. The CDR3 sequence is CASSPSSGRGNEQFF. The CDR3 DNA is TGCGCCAGCAGCCCATCTAGCGGGAGGGGCAATGAGCAGTTCTTC.

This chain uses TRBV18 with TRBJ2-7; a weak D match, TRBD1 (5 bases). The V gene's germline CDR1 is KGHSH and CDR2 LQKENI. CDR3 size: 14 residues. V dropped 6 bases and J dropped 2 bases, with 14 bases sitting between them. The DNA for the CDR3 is TGTGCCAGCTCCCCCAACAGGTACACCTACGAGCAGTACTTC. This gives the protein CASSPNRYTYEQYF.

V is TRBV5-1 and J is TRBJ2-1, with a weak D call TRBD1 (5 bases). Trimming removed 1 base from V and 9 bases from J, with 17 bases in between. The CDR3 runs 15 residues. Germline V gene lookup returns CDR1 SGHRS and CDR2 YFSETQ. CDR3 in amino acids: CASSLLQGSLGEQFF. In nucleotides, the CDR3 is TGCGCCAGCAGCTTGCTGCAGGGTTCCCTTGGTGAGCAGTTCTTC.

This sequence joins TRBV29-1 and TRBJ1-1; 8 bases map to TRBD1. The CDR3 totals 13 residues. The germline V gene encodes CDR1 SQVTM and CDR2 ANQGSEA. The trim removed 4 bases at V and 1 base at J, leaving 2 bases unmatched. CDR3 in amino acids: CSVGGQGNTEAFF. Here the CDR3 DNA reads TGCAGCGTTGGCGGACAGGGGAACACTGAAGCTTTCTTT.

The CDR3 region has the DNA TGTGCCAGCAGCTTGTCCGAAGAGACCCAGTACTTC. Its protein is CASSLSEETQYF. The chain recombines TRBV5-6 with TRBJ2-5; D remains unclear. The CDR3 covers 12 residues. Germline assignment: CDR1 SGHDT and CDR2 YYEEEE. Trimming cost V 1 base and J 3 bases, with 4 bases left between them.

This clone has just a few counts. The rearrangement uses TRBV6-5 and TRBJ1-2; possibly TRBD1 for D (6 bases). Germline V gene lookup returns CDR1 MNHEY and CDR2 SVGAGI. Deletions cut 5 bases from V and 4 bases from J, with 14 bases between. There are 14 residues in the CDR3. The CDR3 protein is CASSTNGQSYGYTF. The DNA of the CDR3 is TGTGCCAGCAGTACGAATGGACAGTCCTATGGCTACACCTTC.

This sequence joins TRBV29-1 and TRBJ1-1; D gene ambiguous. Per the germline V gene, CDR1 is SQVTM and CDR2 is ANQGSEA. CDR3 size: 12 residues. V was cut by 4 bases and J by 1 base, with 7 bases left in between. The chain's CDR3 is CSVGRGNTEAFF. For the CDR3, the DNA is TGCAGCGTTGGGCGGGGGAACACTGAAGCTTTCTTT.